Each of the 32 T cell receptor beta chains below was sequenced from the same sample in a study of beta chain features in type 1 diabetes. The isolated RNA, all of it, was reverse transcribed, so expressed TCRB transcripts were what got sequenced. Profiling relied on immunoSEQ multiplex PCR, and the TCRdb table lists in-frame clones only, not all of them. The table lists under 300,000 clones, approximately 14% of them singletons. Their recognized antigens are unknown. Study observations and caveats: In all four CD4+ subsets, TCRB CDR3 length was significantly, moderately reduced in type 1 diabetes.

Sequencing was performed on naive CD4+ T cells from blood. The receptors shown here come from a man in his thirties or forties with type 1 diabetes.

The V call is TRBV30, the J call TRBJ1-2; D perhaps matches TRBD1 (5 bases). Germline CDR1 and CDR2: GTSNPN and SVGIG (reference sequence). Trimming removed 5 bases from V and 4 bases from J, with 17 bases in between. The CDR3 has 14 residues. The CDR3 DNA sequence: TGTGCCTGGTTAGAGCCAGGGTTGAGCTATGGCTACACCTTC. Translating it yields CAWLEPGLSYGYTF.

The V and J genes are TRBV14 and TRBJ1-2; TRBD1 matches at 10 bases. This CDR3 comprises 15 residues. The germline CDR1 and CDR2 sequences are SGHDN and FVKESK. V trimming: 4 bases; J trimming: 6 bases; junction bases outside the gene matches: 8. CDR3 sequence: CASSPIDRGLDGYTF. CDR3 sequence (DNA): TGTGCCAGCAGCCCCATCGACAGGGGGCTGGATGGCTACACCTTC.

The CDR3 DNA reads as TGTGCCAGTAGTCCACGGACAGGGGAGTTCTATAATTCACCCCTCCACTTT. Its protein is CASSPRTGEFYNSPLHF. This chain links TRBV19 with TRBJ1-6; 9 bases agree with TRBD1. Germline V gene lookup returns CDR1 LNHDA and CDR2 SQIVND (reference sequence). Trimming took 5 bases from V and 3 from J; bases not matched to a gene: 8. This CDR3 is 17 amino acids long. Supplemented by reference TRBV19 and TRBJ1-6, the full variable domain reads DGGITQSPKYLFRKEGQNVTLSCEQNLNHDAMYWYRQDPGQGLRLIYYSQIVNDFQKGDIAEGYSVSREKKESFPLTVTSAQKNPTAFYLCASSPRTGEFYNSPLHFGNGTRLTVT.

There are a few counts of this clone. This chain joins TRBV5-1 and TRBJ1-1, with 9 bases lining up with TRBD1. Trimming cost V 2 bases and J 1 base; bases outside gene matches: 6. The germline V gene has CDR1 SGHRS and CDR2 YFSETQ. The CDR3 is 16 residues long. CDR3 bases: TGCGCCAGCAGCTTACCCCCGACAGGGGGGAACACTGAAGCTTTCTTT. It translates to CASSLPPTGGNTEAFF.

The table lists this clone with a few counts. The chain carries TRBV11-2 and TRBJ2-3; 9 positions agree with TRBD2. The V gene end was trimmed by 7 bases and the J gene end by 6 bases; junction bases not matched to a gene: 2. Germline CDR1 is SGHAT and CDR2 is FQNNGV. The CDR3 has 12 amino acids. The CDR3 DNA reads TGTGCCAGCAACCTAGCGGGGGATACGCAGTATTTT. Its protein is CASNLAGDTQYF.

This clone was found a few times. The V call is TRBV15, the J call TRBJ1-5, with TRBD1 identical over 7 bases. Looked up from germline, CDR1 is LNHNV and CDR2 is YYDKDF (reference sequence). J was trimmed by 6 bases and V by 5 bases; bases with no gene match: 4. This CDR3 spans 13 amino acids. DNA of the CDR3: TGTGCCACCAGCCCCAGGGGGGTTCAGCCCCAGCATTTT. Translating gives CATSPRGVQPQHF.

This clone was detected a few times. The chain employs TRBV30 and TRBJ2-3; 11 bases fit TRBD2. The CDR3 loop spans 14 amino acids. The J segment lost 6 bases and the V segment lost 4 bases, leaving 6 bases of the junction unmatched. The germline CDR1 and CDR2 sequences are GTSNPN and SVGIG (reference sequence). The CDR3 region is CAWKLAGGPDTQYF. CDR3 bases: TGTGCCTGGAAGTTAGCGGGGGGGCCCGATACGCAGTATTTT.

There are a few counts of this clone. The genes are TRBV5-1 and TRBJ2-1; D uncertain. The germline gives CDR1 SGHRS, CDR2 YFSETQ. The CDR3 extends over 15 amino acids. V lost 0 bases, J lost 2 bases, and 9 bases lay in between. The CDR3 reads CASSLGSSTYNEQFF. The CDR3 DNA reads as TGCGCCAGCAGCTTGGGGAGCTCAACCTACAATGAGCAGTTCTTC. Combining the CDR3 with reference TRBV5-1 and TRBJ2-1 gives the whole variable domain KAGVTQTPRYLIKTRGQQVTLSCSPISGHRSVSWYQQTPGQGLQFLFEYFSETQRNKGNFPGRFSGRQFSNSRSEMNVSTLELGDSALYLCASSLGSSTYNEQFFGPGTRLTVL.

The chain links TRBV11-2 to TRBJ2-7; 9 nucleotides line up with TRBD1. The CDR3 is made up of 13 amino acids. CDR1 is SGHAT, CDR2 FQNNGV, per germline. With V trimmed by 4 bases and J by 9 bases, 7 bases remained unmatched. CDR3 DNA sequence: TGTGCCAGCAGCTCAAAACAGGGGGCGTTGCAGTACTTC. Translating it yields CASSSKQGALQYF. The complete variable domain, with remaining parts taken from reference TRBV11-2 and TRBJ2-7, reads EAGVAQSPRYKIIEKRQSVAFWCNPISGHATLYWYQQILGQGPKLLIQFQNNGVVDDSQLPKDRFSAERLKGVDSTLKIQPAKLEDSAVYLCASSSKQGALQYFGPGTRLTVT.

With regard to this clone: Other nucleotide sequences from this sample produce the same CDR3. The rearrangement links TRBV7-9 to TRBJ2-7; 11 nucleotides match TRBD1. Unmatched junction bases numbered 4, after V lost 5 bases and J lost 1 base. Germline CDR1 reads SEHNR; CDR2 reads FQNEAQ (reference sequence). The CDR3 sequence is 15 residues long. CDR3 in DNA: TGTGCCAGCAGCCGGACAGGGGGCTCATCCTACGAGCAGTACTTC. This gives the protein CASSRTGGSSYEQYF.

This clone was counted between two and nine times. This chain links TRBV12-5 with TRBJ1-1, with D maybe TRBD1 (5 bases). Germline-derived CDR1 and CDR2 are LGHNT and FRNRAP. V lost 5 bases, J lost 1 base, and 14 bases lay in between. This CDR3 comprises 15 residues. CDR3 loop: CASGTTGLGNTEAFF. The CDR3 DNA reads TGTGCTAGTGGTACCACAGGCTTAGGGAACACTGAAGCTTTCTTT.

The chain combines TRBV5-1 with TRBJ2-7; 9 bases are a match to TRBD1. CDR1 is SGHRS and CDR2 is YFSETQ in the germline V gene. Trimming removed 0 bases from V and 5 bases from J; junction bases left unmatched: 6. This CDR3 comprises 15 residues. The CDR3 DNA sequence: TGCGCCAGCAGCTTGGGAGGGACAGGGTACGACGAGCAGTACTTC. This gives the protein CASSLGGTGYDEQYF. Full variable domain (missing parts from reference TRBV5-1 and TRBJ2-7): KAGVTQTPRYLIKTRGQQVTLSCSPISGHRSVSWYQQTPGQGLQFLFEYFSETQRNKGNFPGRFSGRQFSNSRSEMNVSTLELGDSALYLCASSLGGTGYDEQYFGPGTRLTVT.

V and J are TRBV14 and TRBJ1-2, with D unresolved. The ends were cut back, 5 bases at V and 8 bases at J, with 15 bases in the middle. Germline V CDR1 and CDR2: SGHDN, FVKESK. The CDR3 is 13 amino acids. The CDR3: CASSSLGEGGYTF. The DNA for the CDR3 is TGTGCCAGCAGCTCTCTCGGGGAGGGCGGCTACACCTTC.

This clone was observed a handful of times. The rearrangement joins TRBV5-1 to TRBJ2-5, with 8 bases fitting TRBD2. Unmatched junction bases numbered 6, after V lost 0 bases and J lost 2 bases. From germline, CDR1 is SGHRS and CDR2 YFSETQ. The CDR3 runs 16 residues. The CDR3 DNA follows: TGCGCCAGCAGCTTGGGACTAGCGCCCCAACAAGAGACCCAGTACTTC. It specifies CASSLGLAPQQETQYF.

A few counts support this clone. The chain links TRBV30 to TRBJ1-5; the D is unclear. The CDR3 length is 15 residues. Trimming cost V 0 bases and J 4 bases, with 13 bases left between them. CDR1 and CDR2 (germline): GTSNPN, SVGIG (reference sequence). CDR3 in amino acids: CAWSVGIGGNQPQHF. CDR3 nucleotide sequence: TGTGCCTGGAGTGTAGGGATCGGAGGAAATCAGCCCCAGCATTTT.

The J gene is TRBJ1-1, the V gene TRBV5-1, with D possibly matching TRBD1 (6 bases). The length of the CDR3 is 15 residues. Trimming took 1 base from V and 6 from J, leaving 16 bases between them. From germline, CDR1 is SGHRS and CDR2 YFSETQ. The chain's CDR3 is CASSLMDSLVSEAFF. The CDR3, as DNA: TGCGCCAGCAGCTTGATGGACAGTCTAGTCTCTGAAGCTTTCTTT. The complete variable domain, with remaining parts taken from reference TRBV5-1 and TRBJ1-1, reads KAGVTQTPRYLIKTRGQQVTLSCSPISGHRSVSWYQQTPGQGLQFLFEYFSETQRNKGNFPGRFSGRQFSNSRSEMNVSTLELGDSALYLCASSLMDSLVSEAFFGQGTRLTVV.

This rearrangement joins TRBV9 to TRBJ2-7; the D is unclear. The CDR3 covers 15 residues. CDR1 and CDR2 (germline): SGDLS, YYNGEE. Trimming shortened V by 4 bases and J by 0 bases, and 14 bases separated the two germline ends. The CDR3 DNA reads as TGTGCCAGCAGCCCCTCCCCGGTTAGCTCCTACGAGCAGTACTTC. It encodes CASSPSPVSSYEQYF.

This chain uses TRBV13 with TRBJ2-7; unclear D gene. In germline, CDR1 is PRHDT, CDR2 FYEKMQ (reference sequence). Trimming shortened V by 0 bases and J by 6 bases, and 9 bases separated the two germline ends. The CDR3 is 13 amino acids. As DNA, the CDR3 is TGTGCCAGCAGCTTAGGGCGGCCCGGCGAGCAGTACTTC. Translating gives CASSLGRPGEQYF.

The genes are TRBV6-1 and TRBJ2-7; no reliable D call. CDR1 is MNHNS, CDR2 SASEGT, per germline. Deletions cut 4 bases from V and 4 bases from J, with 8 bases between. The CDR3 runs to 12 residues. The CDR3 coding sequence is TGTGCCAGCAGTGGTCAGGCTTACGAGCAGTACTTC. Translating it yields CASSGQAYEQYF.

This clone was seen a few times. This sequence joins TRBV29-1 and TRBJ1-2; D is undetermined. The CDR3 has 11 residues. V lost 8 bases and J 2 bases, leaving 9 bases between the germline ends. CDR1 and CDR2 (germline): SQVTM, ANQGSEA. CDR3 DNA: TGCAGCTCCGAGGAAAACTATGGCTACACCTTC. It encodes CSSEENYGYTF.

The chain has TRBV25-1 and TRBJ2-1, with D possibly TRBD1 on 5 matching bases. V lost 6 bases to trimming and J lost 4 bases, with 10 bases between them. From germline, CDR1 is MGHDK and CDR2 SYGVNS. The CDR3 spans 13 residues. The DNA for the CDR3 is TGTGCCAGCAGCCCCAAGGGGTACAATGAGCAGTTCTTC. It codes for CASSPKGYNEQFF.

To note about this clone: Additional DNA sequences in this sample encode the identical CDR3. The gene calls are TRBV14 and TRBJ2-7; no clear D. CDR1 SGHDN and CDR2 FVKESK come from the germline V gene. Trimming left V 3 bases short and J 4 bases short, with 7 bases between. CDR3 length: 12 residues. For the CDR3, the DNA is TGTGCCAGCAGCCATAGTTCGTACGAGCAGTACTTC. Its protein is CASSHSSYEQYF. The variable domain in full, with the rest retrieved from reference TRBV14 and TRBJ2-7, is EAGVTQFPSHSVIEKGQTVTLRCDPISGHDNLYWYRRVMGKEIKFLLHFVKESKQDESGMPNNRFLAERTGGTYSTLKVQPAELEDSGVYFCASSHSSYEQYFGPGTRLTVT.

This clone was recorded a few times. This chain connects TRBV7-9 to TRBJ1-1; 9 nucleotides align to TRBD1. Looked up from germline, CDR1 is SEHNR and CDR2 is FQNEAQ (reference sequence). The CDR3 length is 15 residues. Trimming cost V 4 bases and J 1 base; bases outside gene matches: 4. The CDR3 here is CASSSRQGGNTEAFF. CDR3 nucleotides: TGTGCCAGCAGCTCAAGACAGGGGGGGAACACTGAAGCTTTCTTT.

The J gene is TRBJ2-4, the V gene TRBV25-1, with D possibly TRBD2 on 5 matching bases. Germline V gives CDR1 MGHDK, CDR2 SYGVNS. The CDR3 extends over 17 amino acids. Trimming pared 1 base from V and 2 bases from J, leaving 15 bases between. Here the CDR3 DNA reads TGTGCCAGCAGTGAATCGGACGAGGGCCCCACCAAAAACATTCAGTACTTC. This encodes CASSESDEGPTKNIQYF.

The rearrangement joins TRBV4-1 to TRBJ2-7; no reliable D call. The CDR3 sequence is 11 residues long. V lost 2 bases to trimming and J lost 6 bases, with 5 bases between them. The germline CDR1 and CDR2 sequences are MGHRA and YSYEKL. The CDR3 DNA follows: TGCGCCAGCAGCCAACCAGGCGAGCAGTACTTC. Translated, it gives CASSQPGEQYF.

This clone was observed a few times. The rearrangement uses TRBV6-1 and TRBJ1-1; possibly TRBD1 for D (6 bases). There are 13 residues in the CDR3. Per germline, CDR1 MNHNS and CDR2 SASEGT. Trimming cost V 4 bases and J 0 bases, with 6 bases left between them. The CDR3 is CASSGQVNTEAFF. CDR3 nucleotides: TGTGCCAGCAGTGGACAGGTGAACACTGAAGCTTTCTTT.

The chain links TRBV18 to TRBJ2-5; maybe TRBD2 (5 bases). Per germline, CDR1 KGHSH and CDR2 LQKENI. The CDR3 runs 15 residues. Trimming took off 1 base at V and 9 bases at J, with 18 bases between the two ends. CDR3 DNA: TGTGCCAGCTCACCACAGGACTCCCCCCGCCGGGCCCAGTACTTC. Translated: CASSPQDSPRRAQYF.

The table lists this clone with a few counts. This chain links TRBV5-4 with TRBJ2-6, with 14 bases aligning to TRBD2. Losses at the gene ends were 4 bases for V and 2 bases for J; bases not matched to a gene: 2. The CDR3 covers 17 residues. Per germline, CDR1 SGHNT and CDR2 YYREEE (reference sequence). The CDR3 sequence is CASSGTSGSPGANVLTF. The CDR3 DNA is TGTGCCAGCAGCGGGACTAGCGGGAGCCCTGGGGCCAACGTCCTGACTTTC.

V gene TRBV2 combines with J gene TRBJ1-2; TRBD1 aligns across 7 bases. CDR3 length: 11 residues. After removal of 6 bases from V and 8 bases from J, the junction contained 3 bases not matched to a gene. The germline gives CDR1 SNHLY, CDR2 FYNNEI. CDR3 coding DNA: TGTGCCAGCAGGACAGGGAGCGGCTACACCTTC. Translation gives CASRTGSGYTF.

There are a few counts of this clone. The V and J genes are TRBV18 and TRBJ2-3; possible D gene TRBD2, 5 bases. With 2 bases removed from V and 2 bases from J, the gap between germline ends came to 8 bases. The CDR3 loop spans 14 amino acids. Germline CDR1 reads KGHSH; CDR2 reads LQKENI. The CDR3 protein is CASSPERFTDTQYF. DNA for the CDR3: TGTGCCAGCTCACCAGAGCGGTTCACAGATACGCAGTATTTT.

The chain couples TRBV5-1 to TRBJ2-5, with TRBD2 matching over 11 bases. This CDR3 contains 16 residues. Looked up from germline, CDR1 is SGHRS and CDR2 is YFSETQ. The trim removed 0 bases at V and 4 bases at J, leaving 5 bases unmatched. The chain's CDR3 is CASSLGATSGRETQYF. CDR3 sequence (DNA): TGCGCCAGCAGCTTGGGAGCCACTAGCGGGAGAGAGACCCAGTACTTC.

V gene TRBV30 combines with J gene TRBJ1-1; unclear D gene. V was shortened by 3 bases and J by 1 base, with 12 bases between the two germline ends. CDR3 length: 14 amino acids. Germline CDR1 reads GTSNPN; CDR2 reads SVGIG (reference sequence). DNA for the CDR3: TGTGCCTGGAGAGCCGGGGAAAGGAACACTGAAGCTTTCTTT. This encodes CAWRAGERNTEAFF.